These 18 T cell receptor beta chains came from one sample sequenced in a study of blood T cell repertoires in COVID-19. Here immunoSEQ multiplex PCR was the method, and the copy in TCRdb shows in-frame clones only, minus some. The table lists under 300,000 clones, roughly 86% of them singletons. Sequencing was done on a sample of peripheral blood. These receptors were taken from a man at least 80 years old with acute or convalescent COVID-19.

The chain is built from TRBV28 and TRBJ2-7, with D uncertain. In germline, CDR1 is MDHEN, CDR2 SYDVKM. This CDR3 spans 12 amino acids. The V gene lost 5 bases and the J gene lost 0 bases, with 5 bases spanning the gap. The CDR3 sequence is CASSLSSYEQYF. The CDR3 nucleotides are TGTGCCAGCAGTCTCAGCTCCTACGAGCAGTACTTC.

The CDR3, as DNA: TGTGCCAGCAGTTACTTTCAGGGTGCCGAGCAGTACTTC. Protein product: CASSYFQGAEQYF. V is TRBV6-5 and J is TRBJ2-7, with a tentative D call TRBD1 (5 bases). CDR1 is MNHEY, CDR2 SVGAGI, per germline. CDR3 length: 13 amino acids. The V gene lost 1 base and the J gene lost 6 bases, with 10 bases spanning the gap.

This clone was picked up one time. The V call is TRBV5-1, the J call TRBJ1-1; 9 bases are shared with TRBD1. With V trimmed by 0 bases and J by 8 bases, 11 bases remained unmatched. In germline, CDR1 is SGHRS, CDR2 YFSETQ. CDR3 length: 16 amino acids. CDR3 sequence reads: CASSLGPMTGGKEAFF. The CDR3 nucleotides are TGCGCCAGCAGCTTGGGACCCATGACAGGGGGAAAGGAAGCTTTCTTT.

The CDR3 region has the DNA TGCGCCAGCAGCTCGAGTGGGACAGGCACTGAAGCTTTCTTT. Its protein product is CASSSSGTGTEAFF. The rearrangement joins TRBV5-1 to TRBJ1-1, with 8 nucleotides matching TRBD1. This CDR3 spans 14 amino acids. The V and J ends lost 3 bases and 4 bases, in that order; junction bases with no gene match: 5. Germline V gives CDR1 SGHRS, CDR2 YFSETQ.

The rearrangement joins TRBV11-2 to TRBJ2-7; TRBD2 matches at 7 bases. Germline CDR1 SGHAT, CDR2 FQNNGV. The length of the CDR3 is 14 residues. V shed 5 bases and J 9 bases; nucleotides not matched to a gene: 13. Here the CDR3 reads CASSPRGGEVGQYF. The CDR3 bases are TGTGCCAGCAGCCCACGCGGGGGTGAGGTCGGGCAGTACTTC.

Note on this clone: This sample also contains other DNA sequences that code for the same CDR3. The V call is TRBV5-1, the J call TRBJ2-7, with D tentatively TRBD1 (5 bases). V was pared by 1 base and J by 0 bases, with 8 bases between. This CDR3 has 14 residues. CDR1 SGHRS and CDR2 YFSETQ come from the germline V gene. CDR3 sequence (DNA): TGCGCCAGCAGCTTGCAGGGCAGCTCCTACGAGCAGTACTTC. This sequence encodes CASSLQGSSYEQYF.

This clone came up a few times. The chain recombines TRBV18 with TRBJ2-7; TRBD2 matches 9 bases. CDR3 length: 13 amino acids. Trimming at V came to 5 bases and at J to 4 bases, leaving 3 bases not matched to a gene. Germline assignment: CDR1 KGHSH and CDR2 LQKENI. The CDR3 loop reads CASSATSGYEQYF. The CDR3 bases are TGTGCCAGCTCAGCGACTAGCGGTTACGAGCAGTACTTC.

This clone was counted a single time. This sequence joins TRBV5-4 and TRBJ2-7; 12 bases fit TRBD2. Germline V gene lookup returns CDR1 SGHNT and CDR2 YYREEE (reference sequence). Trimming cost V 3 bases and J 5 bases; bases outside gene matches: 6. The CDR3 loop spans 15 amino acids. CDR3 protein: CASSSLAGGPHEQYF. CDR3 in DNA: TGTGCCAGCAGCTCTCTAGCGGGGGGGCCCCACGAGCAGTACTTC.

The CDR3 DNA reads TGTGCCAGCAGGGACCAGGGGGCGCCTCCCGAAAAACTGTTTTTT. Its protein is CASRDQGAPPEKLFF. The V and J genes are TRBV5-8 and TRBJ1-4; 8 positions match TRBD1. CDR1 is SGHTS and CDR2 is YDEGEE in the germline V gene. The V segment lost 5 bases and the J segment 8 bases; nucleotides outside the gene matches: 11. The CDR3 length is 15 residues.

This chain connects TRBV4-1 to TRBJ2-7, with 9 bases fitting TRBD2. J lost 2 bases, V lost 4 bases, and 18 bases had no gene match. Germline V gene lookup returns CDR1 MGHRA and CDR2 YSYEKL. This CDR3 is 19 amino acids long. DNA for the CDR3: TGCGCCAGCAGCCCCGCTAGCGGGACTTTGCCCGTTGGGGCCTACGAGCAGTACTTC. It encodes CASSPASGTLPVGAYEQYF.

This clone was seen more than once but under ten times. The gene calls are TRBV9 and TRBJ1-1; D ambiguous. Germline CDR1 reads SGDLS; CDR2 reads YYNGEE. Trimming removed 0 bases from V and 4 bases from J, with 16 bases in between. The CDR3 is made up of 16 amino acids. The CDR3, as DNA: TGTGCCAGCAGCGTAGGGCCGGGGTTGGGAGCCACTGAAGCTTTCTTT. This sequence encodes CASSVGPGLGATEAFF.

The V call is TRBV27, the J call TRBJ2-1; 7 positions agree with TRBD2. The CDR3 sequence is 17 residues long. V lost 3 bases, J lost 1 base, and 9 bases stayed unmatched. The germline CDR1 and CDR2 sequences are MNHEY and SMNVEV (reference sequence). In DNA form, the CDR3 reads TGTGCCAGCAGTTTGTTTGTAGGAGCGGGATCCTACAATGAGCAGTTCTTC. This sequence encodes CASSLFVGAGSYNEQFF.

This clone showed up just a few times. The rearrangement links TRBV7-9 to TRBJ1-3; D is undetermined. V was clipped by 2 bases and J by 0 bases, with 11 bases between them. Germline V gene data show CDR1 as SEHNR and CDR2 as FQNEAQ (reference sequence). The CDR3 length is 16 residues. The CDR3 sequence: CASSLRGQLSGNTIYF. Written as DNA, the CDR3 is TGTGCCAGCAGCTTAAGAGGCCAGCTCTCTGGAAACACCATATATTTT.

The chain links TRBV29-1 to TRBJ1-1; D is possibly TRBD1 (6 bases). This CDR3 is built from 12 residues. Per germline, CDR1 SQVTM and CDR2 ANQGSEA. The V and J ends lost 4 bases and 7 bases respectively, with 13 bases between them. CDR3 sequence reads: CSVGAKGGEAFF. The CDR3, as DNA: TGCAGCGTTGGGGCCAAAGGGGGTGAAGCTTTCTTT.

In its sample, this clone was seen a few times. The gene calls are TRBV24-1 and TRBJ1-1, with D hard to call. The germline V gene encodes CDR1 KGHDR and CDR2 SFDVKD. V was trimmed by 2 bases and J by 3 bases, leaving 12 bases between them. This CDR3 spans 15 amino acids. CDR3 protein: CATSDSTVADTEAFF. In nucleotides, the CDR3 is TGTGCCACCAGTGATTCTACAGTAGCGGACACTGAAGCTTTCTTT.

The rearrangement links TRBV19 to TRBJ1-1; possibly TRBD1 for D (5 bases). The CDR3 sequence is 16 residues long. The germline V gene has CDR1 LNHDA and CDR2 SQIVND (reference sequence). V was clipped by 5 bases and J by 0 bases, with 16 bases between them. CDR3 sequence: CASSPIIQGLNTEAFF. In nucleotides, the CDR3 is TGTGCCAGTAGTCCAATAATCCAGGGATTGAACACTGAAGCTTTCTTT.

This chain joins TRBV28 and TRBJ2-7, with TRBD1 as a possible D gene (5 bases). The CDR3 length is 12 residues. With 5 bases removed from V and 12 bases from J, the gap between germline ends came to 17 bases. Per germline, CDR1 MDHEN and CDR2 SYDVKM. The CDR3 protein is CASSTITTDPYF. The CDR3, as DNA: TGTGCCAGCAGTACTATCACGACAGATCCGTACTTC.

Here the CDR3 DNA reads TGTGCCAGCAGAGGAGAGGCCTACAATACGCAGTATTTT. It encodes CASRGEAYNTQYF. The chain uses TRBV28 and TRBJ2-3; D is uncertain. Germline loops: CDR1 MDHEN, CDR2 SYDVKM. The length of the CDR3 is 13 residues. The germline V and J ends were trimmed by 6 bases and 7 bases, with 14 bases remaining between them.